The 7 T cell receptor beta chains listed next were all sequenced from one sample in a study of blood T cell repertoires in COVID-19. TCRdb's table, derived via immunoSEQ multiplex PCR, lists solely in-frame clones and lacks some. Of 90,000 or so clones listed, roughly nine tenths were seen once; the top ten hold 1.8%. The material sequenced was peripheral blood. The receptors were sampled from a human donor with active COVID-19. The donor label of this sample is uncertain.

In DNA form, the CDR3 reads TGCGCCAGCACCATAACAGGCCTACTCAATGAGCAGTTCTTC. It yields the protein CASTITGLLNEQFF. The genes are TRBV5-1 and TRBJ2-1, with D perhaps TRBD1 (5 bases). From germline, CDR1 is SGHRS and CDR2 YFSETQ. V was cut by 6 bases and J by 6 bases, with 16 bases left in between. The CDR3 runs 14 residues.

The rearrangement uses TRBV12-3 or TRBV12-4 and TRBJ2-1, with 8 bases lining up with TRBD2. Trimming cost V 6 bases and J 15 bases; bases outside gene matches: 10. CDR3 length equals 12 residues. This chain's CDR3 is CASSSTGGLGFF. The CDR3 bases are TGTGCCAGCAGCTCGACGGGGGGGCTGGGGTTCTTC.

V and J are TRBV5-4 and TRBJ2-5; 10 bases align to TRBD1. Germline values: CDR1 SGHNT, CDR2 YYREEE (reference sequence). V trimming: 4 bases; J trimming: 3 bases; junction bases outside the gene matches: 9. CDR3 length equals 16 residues. This CDR3 is CASSLSIGTGEETQYF. CDR3 bases: TGTGCCAGCAGCCTGAGTATCGGGACAGGGGAAGAGACCCAGTACTTC.

The rearrangement joins TRBV6-2 or TRBV6-3 to TRBJ2-2; tentatively, D is TRBD2 (5 bases). From germline, CDR1 is MNHEY and CDR2 SVGEGT. V shed 5 bases and J shed 4 bases, with 14 bases lying between them. This CDR3 has 15 amino acids. CDR3 nucleotides: TGTGCCAGCAGTGGTCTTAGCGTCAGCACCGGGGAGCTGTTTTTT. The encoded protein is CASSGLSVSTGELFF.

The V and J genes are TRBV6-5 and TRBJ1-6; TRBD1 aligns across 7 bases. Germline V lookup: CDR1 MNHEY, CDR2 SVGAGI. The CDR3 consists of 15 residues. Trimming took 3 bases from V and 5 from J; bases not matched to a gene: 4. This CDR3 is CASSYETGDNSPLHF. The CDR3 DNA reads TGTGCCAGCAGTTATGAAACAGGGGATAATTCACCCCTCCACTTT.

The rearrangement joins TRBV5-4 to TRBJ2-3; 11 positions agree with TRBD2. The germline CDR1 and CDR2 sequences are SGHNT and YYREEE (reference sequence). The CDR3 is 16 amino acids. The junction had 4 bases not matched to a gene; V was cut back by 0 bases and J by 4 bases. CDR3 nucleotide sequence: TGTGCCAGCAGCTTGGCTAGCGGGGGGCAGGCAGATACGCAGTATTTT. Encoded protein: CASSLASGGQADTQYF.

This chain links TRBV19 with TRBJ2-1, with 11 bases that match TRBD2. The CDR3 consists of 14 residues. J gave up 9 bases and V 3 bases, and 4 bases lay outside the gene matches. Per the germline V gene, CDR1 is LNHDA and CDR2 is SQIVND (reference sequence). The CDR3 region has the DNA TGTGCCAGTAGTATGCTAGCGGGGGGTGGTGAGCAGTTCTTC. Residues: CASSMLAGGGEQFF.